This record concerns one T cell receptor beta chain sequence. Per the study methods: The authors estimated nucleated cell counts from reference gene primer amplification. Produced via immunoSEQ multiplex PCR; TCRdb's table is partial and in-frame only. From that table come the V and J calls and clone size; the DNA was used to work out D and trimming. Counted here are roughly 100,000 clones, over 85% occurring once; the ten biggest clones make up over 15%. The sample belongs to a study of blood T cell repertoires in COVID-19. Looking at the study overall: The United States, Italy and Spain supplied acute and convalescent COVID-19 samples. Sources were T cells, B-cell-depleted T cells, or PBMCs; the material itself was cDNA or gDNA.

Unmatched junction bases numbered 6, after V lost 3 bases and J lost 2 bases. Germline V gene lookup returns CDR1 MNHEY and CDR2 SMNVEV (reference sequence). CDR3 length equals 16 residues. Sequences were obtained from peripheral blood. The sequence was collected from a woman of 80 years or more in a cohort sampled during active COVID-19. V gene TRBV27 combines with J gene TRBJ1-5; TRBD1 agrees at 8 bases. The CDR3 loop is CASSFTGQGRNQPQHF. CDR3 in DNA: TGTGCCAGCAGTTTCACTGGACAGGGACGCAATCAGCCCCAGCATTTT.